At least ten counts were recorded for the clone carrying this T cell receptor (beta chain). Its antigen is still unknown. Clinical symptoms, serum thyroxine, TRAb, thyroid ultrasound and orbital computed tomography informed diagnoses. Amplification yielded TCR beta CDR3 regions, with RNA transcripts as the source. Using the HTBI primer set, a first-round RT-PCR was run on the TCR CDR3. TCRdb re-derived calls from the multiplex PCR reads in MiXCR, one entry per CDR3 protein. The repertoire holds approximately 400,000 distinct CDR3 sequences, with roughly 12% as singletons. The data are from a study of T cells in Graves' hyperthyroidism and ophthalmopathy. The CDR3 extends over 14 amino acids. J lost 0 bases, V lost 10 bases, and 6 bases had no gene match. General study points: Researchers found most expanded thyroid clonotypes above 0.001 in blood as well.

The V and J genes are TRBV12-3 or TRBV12-4 and TRBJ1-3; 7 bases fit TRBD1. This clonotype originated in a man aged 25 to 40 with Graves' hyperthyroidism that later progressed to Graves' ophthalmopathy. The material sequenced was blood. Here the CDR3 DNA reads TGTGCCACCAAACAGGGGAGCTCTGGAAACACCATATATTTT. Translating gives CATKQGSSGNTIYF.